Shown below are 21 T cell receptor beta chains from a single sample sequenced in a study of T cell responses to AZD1222 COVID-19 vaccine. Assay: immunoSEQ multiplex PCR; the TCRdb copy retains only in-frame clones and omits some. The sample carries around 100,000 clones, 85% to 90% recorded once. The source was peripheral blood, collected on day 0 of AZD1222 vaccination. These receptors were obtained from an adult in good health.

The rearrangement uses TRBV19 and TRBJ2-4; 12 bases map to TRBD2. V shed 2 bases, J shed 3 bases, and the junction held 14 bases outside the gene matches. The CDR3 is 20 amino acids. CDR1 and CDR2 from the germline V gene are LNHDA and SQIVND (reference sequence). The DNA of the CDR3 is TGTGCCAGTAGTATATCAGGCCTAGCGGGGGGGCCCGGTGGCAAAAACATTCAGTACTTC. Translated: CASSISGLAGGPGGKNIQYF.

The V gene is TRBV21-1, the J gene TRBJ2-7; the table's D call, TRBD2, has no DNA check behind it. TRBV21-1 is noted as a pseudogene. CDR3 length: 15 amino acids. CDR3 sequence: CASTSREAPSYEQYF. The CDR3 nucleotides are TGTGCCAGCACCTCGAGGGAGGCGCCGTCCTACGAGCAGTACTTC.

This chain joins TRBV7-9 and TRBJ1-2; possible D gene TRBD1, 5 bases. The CDR3 length is 15 residues. From germline, CDR1 is SEHNR and CDR2 FQNEAQ (reference sequence). With 0 bases removed from V and 7 bases from J, the gap between germline ends came to 15 bases. Written as DNA, the CDR3 is TGTGCCAGCAGCTTAGCGGGGACCGAAGGCACTGGCTACACCTTC. The encoded protein is CASSLAGTEGTGYTF.

The rearrangement uses TRBV19 and TRBJ2-3, with 12 bases identical to TRBD1. The length of the CDR3 is 15 residues. Unmatched junction bases numbered 5, after V lost 6 bases and J lost 4 bases. Germline loops: CDR1 LNHDA, CDR2 SQIVND (reference sequence). CDR3 bases: TGTGCCAGTAGCCCCGGGACAGGGGGCCCAGATACGCAGTATTTT. It is translated as CASSPGTGGPDTQYF.

V usage is TRBV9 and J usage is TRBJ2-2; 13 nucleotides align to TRBD2. This CDR3 spans 17 amino acids. Germline-derived CDR1 and CDR2 are SGDLS and YYNGEE. V gave up 2 bases and J gave up 7 bases; unmatched junction bases: 8. The CDR3 sequence: CASSVPTSGGDVGELFF. The CDR3 nucleotides are TGTGCCAGCAGCGTCCCTACTAGCGGGGGGGATGTCGGGGAGCTGTTTTTT.

The genes are TRBV4-2 and TRBJ2-5; TRBD1 or TRBD2 may be the D gene (5 bases each). Trimming removed 1 base from V and 3 bases from J, with 12 bases in between. The CDR3 extends over 15 amino acids. Per the germline V gene, CDR1 is LGHNA and CDR2 is YNFKEQ. This CDR3 reads CASSQGGADKETQYF. CDR3 coding DNA: TGTGCCAGCAGCCAAGGAGGGGCCGATAAAGAGACCCAGTACTTC.

This chain links TRBV4-3 with TRBJ1-6, with D unresolved. Germline CDR1 reads LGHNA; CDR2 reads YSLEER. The V end lost 0 bases, the J end lost 4 bases, and 10 bases lay between the germline ends. There are 16 residues in the CDR3. This chain's CDR3 is CASSQDTNTYNSPLHF. CDR3 in DNA: TGCGCCAGCAGCCAAGATACAAACACATATAATTCACCCCTCCACTTT.

The chain has TRBV27 and TRBJ2-7; TRBD2 aligns across 13 bases. This CDR3 is 17 amino acids long. Trimming at V came to 3 bases and at J to 4 bases, leaving 9 bases not matched to a gene. Germline loops: CDR1 MNHEY, CDR2 SMNVEV (reference sequence). The CDR3 DNA is TGTGCCAGCAGTTTTAGCACTAGCGGGAGGGCCGGGTACGAGCAGTACTTC. Amino acid sequence: CASSFSTSGRAGYEQYF.

In nucleotides, the CDR3 is TGTGCCAGCTCACGACTGACAAGTGGCTACACCTTC. Translation gives CASSRLTSGYTF. The V gene is TRBV18, the J gene TRBJ1-2, with D hard to call. The CDR3 extends over 12 amino acids. Germline-derived CDR1 and CDR2 are KGHSH and LQKENI. Deletions cut 4 bases from V and 7 bases from J, with 10 bases between.

The rearrangement joins TRBV2 to TRBJ2-3; D not certain. The length of the CDR3 is 13 residues. Germline values: CDR1 SNHLY, CDR2 FYNNEI. Trimming left V 3 bases short and J 2 bases short, with 6 bases between. The CDR3 region is CASSDGYTDTQYF. CDR3 DNA: TGTGCCAGCAGTGATGGGTACACAGATACGCAGTATTTT. Supplemented by reference TRBV2 and TRBJ2-3, the full variable domain reads EPEVTQTPSHQVTQMGQEVILRCVPISNHLYFYWYRQILGQKVEFLVSFYNNEISEKSEIFDDQFSVERPDGSNFTLKIRSTKLEDSAMYFCASSDGYTDTQYFGPGTRLTVL.

The chain recombines TRBV30 with TRBJ1-6; D ambiguous. Germline CDR1 is GTSNPN and CDR2 is SVGIG (reference sequence). The V gene lost 2 bases and the J gene lost 0 bases, with 8 bases spanning the gap. The CDR3 spans 15 residues. The CDR3 region is CAWSLGSSYNSPLHF. The CDR3 DNA reads TGTGCCTGGAGTTTAGGGAGCTCCTATAATTCACCCCTCCACTTT.

The CDR3 region has the DNA TGTGCCAGCAGTTTGGGACCTATATTGGGCAATCAGCCCCAGCATTTT. Its protein product is CASSLGPILGNQPQHF. V usage is TRBV28 and J usage is TRBJ1-5, with D perhaps matching TRBD1 (5 bases). Trimming took off 3 bases at V and 2 bases at J, with 14 bases between the two ends. This CDR3 comprises 16 residues. The V gene's germline CDR1 is MDHEN and CDR2 SYDVKM.

The V gene is TRBV11-2, the J gene TRBJ2-1; 9 nucleotides align to TRBD2. In germline, CDR1 is SGHAT, CDR2 FQNNGV. The ends lost 5 bases at V and 7 bases at J; junction bases unmatched: 9. This CDR3 has 15 amino acids. The CDR3 sequence is CASSQGTSWENEQFF. CDR3 coding DNA: TGTGCCAGCAGCCAAGGGACTAGCTGGGAGAATGAGCAGTTCTTC.

This chain connects TRBV7-8 to TRBJ1-4; TRBD1 matches at 7 bases. Germline CDR1 SGHVS, CDR2 FQNEAQ. The junction had 10 bases not matched to a gene; V was cut back by 5 bases and J by 4 bases. The length of the CDR3 is 16 residues. CDR3 loop: CASSPMPGQVNEKLFF. CDR3 in DNA: TGTGCCAGCAGCCCCATGCCAGGACAGGTTAATGAAAAACTGTTTTTT.

V is TRBV30 and J is TRBJ1-4; D perhaps matches TRBD1 (6 bases). Trimming left V 5 bases short and J 8 bases short, with 12 bases between. Germline-derived CDR1 and CDR2 are GTSNPN and SVGIG (reference sequence). The CDR3 extends over 12 amino acids. In nucleotides, the CDR3 is TGTGCCTGGGACAGGTCGGGGGAAAAACTGTTTTTT. Its protein product is CAWDRSGEKLFF.

The chain couples TRBV6-1 to TRBJ1-1; 7 nucleotides match TRBD1. The CDR3 is 14 amino acids. Germline V lookup: CDR1 MNHNS, CDR2 SASEGT. Germline trimming cut 6 bases from V and 6 bases from J; bases unmatched to any gene: 10. The CDR3 protein is CASSRQGRFAEAFF. In DNA, the CDR3 is TGTGCCAGCAGCCGACAGGGACGTTTCGCTGAAGCTTTCTTT.

CDR3 DNA: TGTGCCAGTAGTACCTCAAGGACAGGGAGTGGAAAACTGTTTTTT. Amino acid sequence: CASSTSRTGSGKLFF. The V and J genes are TRBV19 and TRBJ1-4; 8 nucleotides align to TRBD1. The CDR3 runs 15 residues. Germline V CDR1 and CDR2: LNHDA, SQIVND (reference sequence). J lost 10 bases, V lost 4 bases, and 11 bases had no gene match.

This chain joins TRBV7-9 and TRBJ1-2; D may be TRBD1 (5 bases). Germline V gene sequence: CDR1 SEHNR, CDR2 FQNEAQ (reference sequence). V lost 0 bases, J lost 3 bases, and 14 bases lay in between. The CDR3 totals 16 residues. The CDR3 loop reads CASSLARGREDYGYTF. In nucleotides, the CDR3 is TGTGCCAGCAGCTTAGCGCGGGGCCGCGAGGACTATGGCTACACCTTC.

The chain is built from TRBV18 and TRBJ2-2; perhaps TRBD2 as D (6 bases). CDR1 and CDR2 (germline): KGHSH, LQKENI. The length of the CDR3 is 13 residues. The V end was cut by 10 bases, the J end by 6 bases, with 15 bases between. The CDR3: CATRGSRAGELFF. The CDR3 DNA follows: TGTGCCACCCGGGGGAGCCGGGCCGGGGAGCTGTTTTTT.

This clone has more than one count but fewer than ten. V usage is TRBV29-1 and J usage is TRBJ1-1, with D unclear. The length of the CDR3 is 13 residues. From germline, CDR1 is SQVTM and CDR2 ANQGSEA. V lost 2 bases to trimming and J lost 4 bases, with 11 bases between them. CDR3: CSVESSGRTEAFF. CDR3 coding DNA: TGCAGCGTTGAAAGCTCGGGTCGCACTGAAGCTTTCTTT.

This chain links TRBV6-5 with TRBJ2-7; D is unclear. V was pared by 5 bases and J by 3 bases, with 11 bases between. From germline, CDR1 is MNHEY and CDR2 SVGAGI. This CDR3 has 13 amino acids. CDR3 in amino acids: CASSPSSYYEQYF. The DNA for the CDR3 is TGTGCCAGCAGTCCTTCTAGTTACTACGAGCAGTACTTC.